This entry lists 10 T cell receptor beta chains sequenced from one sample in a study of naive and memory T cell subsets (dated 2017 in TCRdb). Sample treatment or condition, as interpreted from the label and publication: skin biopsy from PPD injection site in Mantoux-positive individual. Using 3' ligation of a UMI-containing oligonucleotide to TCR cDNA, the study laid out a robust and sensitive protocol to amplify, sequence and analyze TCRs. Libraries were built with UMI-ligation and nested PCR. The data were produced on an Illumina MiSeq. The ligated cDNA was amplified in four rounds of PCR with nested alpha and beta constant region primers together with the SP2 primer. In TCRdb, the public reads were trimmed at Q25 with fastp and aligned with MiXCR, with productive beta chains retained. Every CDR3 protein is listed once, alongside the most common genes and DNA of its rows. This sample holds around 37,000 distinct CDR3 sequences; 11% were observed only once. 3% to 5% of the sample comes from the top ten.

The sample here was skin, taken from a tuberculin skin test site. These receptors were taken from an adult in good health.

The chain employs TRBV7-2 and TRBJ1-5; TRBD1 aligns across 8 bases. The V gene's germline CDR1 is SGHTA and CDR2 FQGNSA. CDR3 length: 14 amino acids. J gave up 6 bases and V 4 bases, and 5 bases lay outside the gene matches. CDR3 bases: TGTGCCAGCAGCTCGGACAGGGATAGTCAGCCCCAGCATTTT. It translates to CASSSDRDSQPQHF.

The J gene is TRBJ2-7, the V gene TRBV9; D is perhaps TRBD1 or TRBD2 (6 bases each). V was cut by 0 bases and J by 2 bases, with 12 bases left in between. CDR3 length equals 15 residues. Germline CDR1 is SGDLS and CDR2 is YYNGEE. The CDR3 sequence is CASSVEGGSTYEQYF. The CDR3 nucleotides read TGTGCCAGCAGCGTAGAGGGGGGTTCGACCTACGAGCAGTACTTC.

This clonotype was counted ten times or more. The CDR3 spells CASSPPTATEAFF. The CDR3 DNA reads TGTGCCAGCAGTCCACCCACGGCCACTGAAGCTTTCTTT. J is TRBJ1-1 and V is TRBV6-5; no clear D. Per germline, CDR1 MNHEY and CDR2 SVGAGI. This CDR3 is 13 amino acids long. Trimming took 5 bases from V and 4 from J, leaving 11 bases between them.

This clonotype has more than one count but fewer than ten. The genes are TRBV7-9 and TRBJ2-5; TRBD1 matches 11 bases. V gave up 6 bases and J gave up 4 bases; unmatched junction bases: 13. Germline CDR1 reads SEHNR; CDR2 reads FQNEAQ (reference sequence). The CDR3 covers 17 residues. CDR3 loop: CASSSDRGPRRVETQYF. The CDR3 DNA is TGTGCCAGCAGTTCGGACAGGGGGCCCAGAAGGGTAGAGACCCAGTACTTC.

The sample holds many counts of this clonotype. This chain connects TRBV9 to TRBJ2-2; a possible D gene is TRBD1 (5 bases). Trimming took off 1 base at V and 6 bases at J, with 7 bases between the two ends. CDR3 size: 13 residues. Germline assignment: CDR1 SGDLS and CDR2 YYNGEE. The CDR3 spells CASSVQGAGELFF. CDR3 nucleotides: TGTGCCAGCAGCGTACAGGGTGCCGGGGAGCTGTTTTTT.

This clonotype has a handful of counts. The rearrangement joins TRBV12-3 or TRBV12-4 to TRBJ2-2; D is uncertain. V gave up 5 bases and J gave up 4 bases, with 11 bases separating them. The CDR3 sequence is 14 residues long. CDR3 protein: CASSSWAATGELFF. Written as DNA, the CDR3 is TGTGCCAGCAGTAGCTGGGCGGCCACCGGGGAGCTGTTTTTT.

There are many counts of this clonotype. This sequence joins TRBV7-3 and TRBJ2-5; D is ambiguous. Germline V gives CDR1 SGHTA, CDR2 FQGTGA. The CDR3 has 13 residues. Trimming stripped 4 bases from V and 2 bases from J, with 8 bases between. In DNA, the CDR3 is TGTGCCAGCAGCTCGTATCCTCAAGAGACCCAGTACTTC. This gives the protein CASSSYPQETQYF.

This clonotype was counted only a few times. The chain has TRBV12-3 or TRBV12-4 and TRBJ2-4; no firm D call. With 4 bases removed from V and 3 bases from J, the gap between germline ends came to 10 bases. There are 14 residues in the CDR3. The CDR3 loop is CASSSEEGKNIQYF. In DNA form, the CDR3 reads TGTGCCAGCAGTTCTGAGGAAGGCAAAAACATTCAGTACTTC.

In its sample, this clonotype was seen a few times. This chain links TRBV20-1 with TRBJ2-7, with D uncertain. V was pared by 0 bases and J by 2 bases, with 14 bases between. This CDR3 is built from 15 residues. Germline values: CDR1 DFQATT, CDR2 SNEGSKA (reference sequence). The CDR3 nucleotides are TGCAGTGCTAGAGACCTGAGACGTAGGGCCTACGAGCAGTACTTC. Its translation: CSARDLRRRAYEQYF.

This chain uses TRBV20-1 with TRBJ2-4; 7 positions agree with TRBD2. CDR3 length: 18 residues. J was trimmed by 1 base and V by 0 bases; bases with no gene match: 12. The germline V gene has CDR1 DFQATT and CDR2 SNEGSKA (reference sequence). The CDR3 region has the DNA TGCAGTGCTAGAGAGTTGGGTAGCGGGCTGTGGGCCAAAAACATTCAGTACTTC. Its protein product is CSARELGSGLWAKNIQYF.